This T cell receptor beta chain derives from a study of regulatory T cells in long-lasting Graves disease (dated by TCRdb to the early 2020s). For the wider study: Antithyroid drugs had been taken for less than 3 months by newly diagnosed Graves' disease patients. A total of 33 samples underwent TCR sequencing, from roughly 13 patients with persistent Graves' disease and about 20 patients with newly diagnosed Graves' disease. The study was conducted in China and was registered as a clinical trial. Peripheral blood TCR sequencing and RNA sequencing compared persistent Graves' disease patients with newly diagnosed Graves' disease patients. The investigation overall reported the following: A larger number of public clonotypes was shared among persistent patients (about 2,700) than among newly diagnosed patients (roughly 930). Lower TCR Shannon entropy and fewer highly expanded clones were observed in persistent Graves' disease patients than in newly diagnosed patients, which suggested clonal expansion. Sequencing and analysis were limited to the TCR beta chain. The small sample size was acknowledged by the authors as a limitation that may reduce accuracy. Because the primary lesion, thyroid tissue, could not be accessed, the study looked at peripheral blood alone.

This clonotype was observed many times. The antigen this receptor binds is unknown. Base qualities are missing; no much larger clone stands one base away. Library creation used multiplex PCR. Instrument used: Illumina HiSeq 4000. TCR beta libraries were built with iRepertoire HTBI primers and Arm-PCR amplification of CDR3 regions. Before sequencing, the PCR products underwent gel purification. The paper's data handling went like this. A total of fewer than 70 TRBV and some 13 TRBJ segments were identified across samples and were used for gene usage analysis of CDR3 amino acid clonotypes. Filtered high-quality paired reads were merged into contigs using COPE and FqMerger. BLAST was used to align contigs to the IMGT TRBV, TRBD and TRBJ reference genes, and CDR3 was defined following IMGT. Clonotypes above 0.1% frequency were classified as highly expanded clones. Repertoire diversity was measured by Shannon entropy, and V-J evenness by the Gini coefficient. A clonotype was considered public if more than one individual shared it. TCRdb ran its own pipeline on the public reads, namely fastp trimming at Q25 and MiXCR clone calling, and kept in-frame beta chains. Rows with a matching CDR3 protein are joined into one entry that keeps the most common DNA and genes. These V and J calls rely on TCRdb rather than the paper's analysis. The sample profile shows some 240,000 distinct CDR3 sequences; approximately 18% of them were found once. The biggest ten clones account for 12% of the sample.

Sample time point, as interpreted from the label and publication: newly diagnosed GD, antithyroid drugs for less than 3 months. RNA was extracted from PBMCs in TRIzol for both TCR sequencing and RNA sequencing. The diagnosis of Graves' disease was made according to American Thyroid Association guidelines. The patients came from an endocrinology department in Xi'an, China. Each patient gave roughly 8.4 milliliters of peripheral blood, collected in an EDTA anticoagulant tube. Ficoll Paque Plus density gradient separation was used to isolate PBMCs, and no further T cell sorting was performed. RNA quality was checked with an Agilent 2100 Bioanalyzer and agarose gel, and concentration with a NanoDrop 2000. These data were also reused for a study on T cells in Graves' hyperthyroidism and ophthalmopathy. The second study also describes: Graves' hyperthyroidism was defined as stable when no progression to ophthalmopathy occurred over 18 months of follow-up. Hyperthyroidism patients were newly diagnosed, with disease duration under 2 months, and aged 18 to 65 years. Patients with uncontrolled infections, other autoimmune diseases, pregnancy or lactation were excluded. Diagnoses were established on the basis of clinical symptoms, serum thyroxine and TRAb, thyroid ultrasound, and orbital computed tomography. For the first round of RT-PCR on the TCR CDR3, the HTBI primer set was used together with the Qiagen OneStep RT-PCR kit. Most expanded thyroid clonotypes (frequency above 0.001) were also found in blood, which suggests that blood repertoires may mirror thyroid immune responses. In cross-validation, a model built on a 13 V-J signature told ophthalmopathy apart from stable hyperthyroidism with approximately 91% sensitivity and around 81% specificity, and in testing the same model reached 80%/75%. In validation, the model predicted progression to ophthalmopathy with 60% to 71% sensitivity and around 72% specificity, a median of 6.5 months before onset. To identify TCR V-J signatures that set the groups apart, the researchers used a discovery cohort of 95 to 100 patients, made up of 43 with Graves' ophthalmopathy and some 56 with stable Graves' hyperthyroidism. Whether ophthalmopathy could be predicted prospectively was tested in an independent validation cohort made up of approximately 19 hyperthyroidism patients plus 17 patients who later progressed to ophthalmopathy. For training and testing, the 100 or so patients in the discovery cohort were randomly divided in a 7:3 ratio. In several Graves' hyperthyroidism patients, the study also compared T-cell repertoires from thyroid tissue with T-cell repertoires from blood. Once sampling was done, hyperthyroidism patients were given methimazole at a starting dose of 30 mg daily, whereas ophthalmopathy patients were given high-dose intravenous methylprednisolone. The libraries were constructed in a second round of multiplex PCR and then size-selected and purified. The libraries were sequenced on an Illumina HiSeq2000 using paired-end 100 bp reads. SOAPnuke was used to process the raw data, throwing out any read that contained adapters or uncalled bases, had a mean Phred below 15, or lacked an exact constant-primer or identifier match. High-quality paired reads were merged with COPE v1.2.5, and unique nucleotide sequences were defined as clonotypes. MiTCR v1.1 was used to align the clonotypes against IMGT TRBV, TRBD and TRBJ reference segments. The analysis was restricted to V-J combinations with a frequency above 0.0001, which together covered 99% to 99.2% of the repertoires. A TCS score was defined as the ratio of F50 (clonal expansion) to E x V (chaos), with BLOSUM62-based TCRdist applied between CDR3 peptides within each V-J. Welch's t-statistics and random forest reduced around 520 V-J features to 10 to 15, which were used in a naive Bayes classifier (R e1071). Sample size was not statistically predetermined, and blinding of investigators to group allocation was not performed. The paper describes TCR Vbeta CDR3 sequencing of some 130 peripheral blood samples, made up of roughly 45 ophthalmopathy patients, 70 to 75 hyperthyroidism patients and roughly 17 progressor patients.

This clonotype was sampled from a woman under 40 with Graves disease. Donor details come from another sample of the same person, matched by shared clones. This sample comprised peripheral blood mononuclear cells (PBMCs), obtained at new diagnosis, from a patient treated with antithyroid drugs.

In nucleotide form, the sequence is TGTGCCAGCAGCTTCGGGACAGGTGGCTACACCTTC. This translates into CASSFGTGGYTF. The V gene is TRBV27 and the J gene is TRBJ1-2; the junction holds 8 bases that match TRBD1. Counted from cysteine to phenylalanine, this CDR3 has 12 amino acids. Only the CDR3 portion is preserved as DNA: 36 bases, with reading frame beginning at the first base. Ends trimmed: V by 6 bases, J by 7 bases; bases unmatched to a gene: 4. CDR1 MNHEY and CDR2 SMNVEV are derived from the germline V gene (reference sequence).